These 19 T cell receptor beta chains came from one sample sequenced in a study of blood T cell repertoires in COVID-19. This table comes from immunoSEQ multiplex PCR, and its TCRdb copy is limited to in-frame clones, with some not included. This sample has some 330,000 clones; approximately 92% occur once, and the top ten carry 18%. The sample consisted of PBMCs or T cells enriched from blood (not recorded which). The receptors stem from a woman in her thirties who had recovered from COVID-19.

This sequence joins TRBV14 and TRBJ2-5; possible D gene TRBD2, 6 bases. Trimming removed 4 bases at V and 4 bases at J, with 7 bases between. Germline V CDR1 and CDR2: SGHDN, FVKESK. This CDR3 has 12 residues. CDR3 in DNA: TGTGCCAGCAGCCGGAGGGGAGAGACCCAGTACTTC. Its protein is CASSRRGETQYF.

The chain employs TRBV18 and TRBJ2-1, with a weak D call TRBD2 (6 bases). With 0 bases removed from V and 0 bases from J, the gap between germline ends came to 9 bases. The CDR3 covers 16 residues. Germline CDR1 reads KGHSH; CDR2 reads LQKENI. The CDR3 here is CASSPPEGVSYNEQFF. CDR3 DNA: TGTGCCAGCTCACCACCGGAGGGTGTCTCCTACAATGAGCAGTTCTTC.

This chain joins TRBV4-1 and TRBJ2-4, with 8 bases matching TRBD2. The CDR3 covers 15 residues. V lost 7 bases, J lost 0 bases, and 5 bases stayed unmatched. In germline, CDR1 is MGHRA, CDR2 YSYEKL. DNA of the CDR3: TGCGCCAGCACCCGGGAGGGGGTAGCCAAAAACATTCAGTACTTC. It specifies CASTREGVAKNIQYF.

A single count supports this clone. V and J are TRBV11-3 and TRBJ1-6; TRBD1 might be the D (6 bases). CDR3 length: 15 residues. Deletions cut 1 base from V and 6 bases from J, with 10 bases between. CDR1 and CDR2 (germline): SGHNT, YENEEA. The CDR3 coding sequence is TGTGCCAGCAGCTTAGGGGGGCCTATTAATTCACCCCTCCACTTT. Amino acids: CASSLGGPINSPLHF.

The V call is TRBV7-3, the J call TRBJ2-1, with TRBD2 matching over 15 bases. From germline, CDR1 is SGHTA and CDR2 FQGTGA. V was clipped by 4 bases and J by 4 bases; unmatched bases: 5. The CDR3 runs to 17 residues. The CDR3 nucleotides read TGTGCCAGCAGCTCAGGACTAGCGGGGGGGCCGTACAATGAGCAGTTCTTC. Its protein product is CASSSGLAGGPYNEQFF.

The chain is built from TRBV19 and TRBJ2-7; 8 nucleotides agree with TRBD1. Germline V CDR1 and CDR2: LNHDA, SQIVND (reference sequence). V shed 0 bases and J 4 bases; nucleotides not matched to a gene: 8. This CDR3 is 16 amino acids long. CDR3: CASSIDRGTGRYEQYF. The CDR3 DNA reads TGTGCCAGTAGTATAGATAGAGGGACAGGACGGTACGAGCAGTACTTC.

The genes are TRBV28 and TRBJ1-5; 9 bases fit TRBD1. V dropped 4 bases and J dropped 1; count of bases not matched to a gene: 8. The length of the CDR3 is 17 residues. Germline values: CDR1 MDHEN, CDR2 SYDVKM. Here the CDR3 DNA reads TGTGCCAGCAGTTCTCGGGGACAGGGCTGGAGCAATCAGCCCCAGCATTTT. Translating gives CASSSRGQGWSNQPQHF.

This chain uses TRBV9 with TRBJ1-2; 7 bases fit TRBD1. V shed 4 bases, J shed 7 bases, and the junction held 1 base outside the gene matches. CDR1 is SGDLS and CDR2 is YYNGEE in the germline V gene. The CDR3 spans 11 residues. The CDR3 DNA sequence: TGTGCCAGCAGCCGACAGGGTGGCTACACCTTC. Translating it yields CASSRQGGYTF.

The chain joins TRBV7-9 to TRBJ2-7; D perhaps matches TRBD2 (6 bases). Germline V gives CDR1 SEHNR, CDR2 FQNEAQ (reference sequence). Trimming took 5 bases from V and 4 from J, leaving 9 bases between them. The CDR3 is 12 residues long. CDR3 DNA: TGTGCCAGCAGCCCCGCGGGGTACGAGCAGTACTTC. This gives the protein CASSPAGYEQYF.

The chain uses TRBV2 and TRBJ1-1; D possibly corresponds to TRBD1 (5 bases). From germline, CDR1 is SNHLY and CDR2 FYNNEI. Trimming pared 4 bases from V and 3 bases from J, leaving 12 bases between. There are 14 residues in the CDR3. The CDR3 loop reads CASSVGGGDTEAFF. In DNA, the CDR3 is TGTGCCAGCAGTGTGGGGGGTGGAGACACTGAAGCTTTCTTT.

This CDR3 reads CASSWEGTSYNEQFF. The CDR3, as DNA: TGTGCCAGTAGTTGGGAGGGGACCTCCTACAATGAGCAGTTCTTC. The genes are TRBV19 and TRBJ2-1; the match to TRBD2 covers 7 bases. V lost 5 bases and J lost 0; bases outside the gene matches: 4. Germline CDR1 reads LNHDA; CDR2 reads SQIVND (reference sequence). This CDR3 spans 15 amino acids.

This chain connects TRBV10-3 to TRBJ2-3; TRBD2 matches 12 bases. V was clipped by 6 bases and J by 4 bases; unmatched bases: 5. The CDR3 has 15 amino acids. Per the germline V gene, CDR1 is ENHRY and CDR2 is SYGVKD. The CDR3 protein is CAIRTSGGLADTQYF. For the CDR3, the DNA is TGTGCCATCAGGACTAGCGGGGGATTGGCAGATACGCAGTATTTT.

V and J are TRBV27 and TRBJ2-7, with no clear D. CDR1 and CDR2 (germline): MNHEY, SMNVEV (reference sequence). The CDR3 has 14 amino acids. Trimming removed 1 base from V and 0 bases from J, with 7 bases in between. The CDR3 region is CASSLWASSYEQYF. In nucleotides, the CDR3 is TGTGCCAGCAGTTTATGGGCCAGCTCCTACGAGCAGTACTTC.

This chain links TRBV7-2 with TRBJ1-2, with 7 bases fitting TRBD1. Germline lookup yields CDR1 SGHTA and CDR2 FQGNSA. CDR3 length equals 16 residues. After removal of 1 base from V and 3 bases from J, the junction contained 8 bases not matched to a gene. CDR3 coding DNA: TGTGCCAGCAGCTTAGTAGGGGGCGGAGGGGACTATGGCTACACCTTC. Its protein is CASSLVGGGGDYGYTF.

This sequence joins TRBV13 and TRBJ2-1; TRBD2 is a possible D gene (6 bases). Trimming took 2 bases from V and 5 from J, leaving 13 bases between them. Looked up from germline, CDR1 is PRHDT and CDR2 is FYEKMQ (reference sequence). The CDR3 sequence is 15 residues long. Written as DNA, the CDR3 is TGTGCCAGCAGCTTACCCCCGGCTAGCGACAATGAGCAGTTCTTC. Residues: CASSLPPASDNEQFF.

This rearrangement joins TRBV28 to TRBJ1-2; the D is unclear. The V end was cut by 6 bases, the J end by 4 bases, with 9 bases between. Germline CDR1 is MDHEN and CDR2 is SYDVKM. This CDR3 is 12 amino acids long. The CDR3 sequence is CASSREGYGYTF. The CDR3 region has the DNA TGTGCCAGCAGCCGCGAGGGCTATGGCTACACCTTC.

This chain joins TRBV6-5 and TRBJ2-4; no reliable D call. V was clipped by 4 bases and J by 7 bases, with 14 bases between them. The length of the CDR3 is 14 residues. Per germline, CDR1 MNHEY and CDR2 SVGAGI. The CDR3 DNA is TGTGCCAGCAGTTCCCCCACCGGAGCGAACATTCAGTACTTC. Translation gives CASSSPTGANIQYF.

This clone was found a few times. The V gene is TRBV5-4, the J gene TRBJ2-7; 9 nucleotides agree with TRBD2. The CDR3 is 16 residues long. Germline V gene lookup returns CDR1 SGHNT and CDR2 YYREEE (reference sequence). With V trimmed by 0 bases and J by 0 bases, 4 bases remained unmatched. The CDR3 DNA is TGTGCCAGCAGCTTGGGGCTAGCGGGAAGCTCCTACGAGCAGTACTTC. Its translation is CASSLGLAGSSYEQYF.

The rearrangement uses TRBV7-3 and TRBJ2-2, with 7 bases lining up with TRBD1. Germline V gives CDR1 SGHTA, CDR2 FQGTGA. V shed 6 bases and J 5 bases; nucleotides not matched to a gene: 6. The CDR3 is made up of 14 amino acids. The CDR3 DNA reads TGTGCCAGCAGTCGGGACAGCTCTACCGGGGAGCTGTTTTTT. Translation gives CASSRDSSTGELFF.